Described below is a single T cell receptor (beta chain) sequence and its context. Original processing methods: Amplification of reference gene primers was used by the study to estimate nucleated cell counts. Generated by immunoSEQ multiplex PCR, the TCRdb table keeps only in-frame clones and is missing some. V and J calls and clone size are given by that table; D and trimming were obtained from the DNA. The sample has about 75,000 clones, more than 70% seen once. This record comes from a study of blood T cell repertoires in COVID-19. Across the study: Some COVID-19 samples were acute and others convalescent; all came from the United States, Italy and Spain. The cDNA or gDNA used as material had been derived from T cells, B-cell-depleted T cells, or PBMCs.

Germline CDR1 and CDR2: LGHDT and YNNKEL (reference sequence). V shed 4 bases and J shed 0 bases, with 14 bases lying between them. This CDR3 has 16 residues. Sequencing used peripheral blood. The sequence derives from a human donor in a cohort sampled during active COVID-19. This chain links TRBV3-1 (or the pseudogene TRBV3-2) with TRBJ2-3; tentative D call: TRBD2 (6 bases). CDR3 amino acids: CASSLNQRVSTDTQYF. CDR3 nucleotide sequence: TGTGCCAGCAGCCTTAACCAGCGGGTCAGCACAGATACGCAGTATTTT.